This TCR beta chain comes out of a study of regulatory T cells in long-lasting Graves disease. Time point specified: newly diagnosed GD, antithyroid drugs for less than 3 months. Construction of the TCR library relied on RNA isolated from PBMCs. Relying on iRepertoire HTBI primers and Arm-PCR of CDR3 regions, the team built TCR beta libraries. TCRdb ran MiXCR on the multiplex PCR reads and lists one entry per CDR3 protein. The sample includes 390,000 or so distinct CDR3 sequences, 12% seen only once; the top ten take around 18%. The ends lost 1 base at V and 7 bases at J; junction bases unmatched: 6. The CDR3 length is 15 residues. The germline gives CDR1 SGHKS, CDR2 YYEKEE (reference sequence). These sequences were also reported in another study, on T cells in Graves' hyperthyroidism and ophthalmopathy.

This chain connects TRBV5-5 to TRBJ2-2; the match to TRBD1 covers 8 bases. The receptor was isolated from a woman between 18 and 29 years old with Graves disease. Sequences were derived from peripheral blood mononuclear cells (PBMCs), sampled at new diagnosis, from a patient treated with antithyroid drugs. The CDR3 coding sequence is TGTGCCAGCAGCTTGATCAGGGGGCGCGGCGGGGAGCTGTTTTTT. Translation: CASSLIRGRGGELFF.